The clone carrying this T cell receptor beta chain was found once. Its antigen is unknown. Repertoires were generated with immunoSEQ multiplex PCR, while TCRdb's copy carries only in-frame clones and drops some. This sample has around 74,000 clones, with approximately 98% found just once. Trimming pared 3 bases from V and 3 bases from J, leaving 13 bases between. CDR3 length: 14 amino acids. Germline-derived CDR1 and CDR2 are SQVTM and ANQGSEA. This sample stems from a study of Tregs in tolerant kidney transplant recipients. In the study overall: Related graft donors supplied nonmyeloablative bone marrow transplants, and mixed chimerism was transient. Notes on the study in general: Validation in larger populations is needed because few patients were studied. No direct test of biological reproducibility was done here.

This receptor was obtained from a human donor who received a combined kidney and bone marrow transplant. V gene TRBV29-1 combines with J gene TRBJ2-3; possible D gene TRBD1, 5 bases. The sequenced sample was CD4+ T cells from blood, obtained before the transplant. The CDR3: CSVDLYKGTDTQYF. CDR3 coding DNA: TGCAGCGTTGATCTATATAAGGGGACAGATACGCAGTATTTT.